The sample holds a few counts of the clone carrying this T cell receptor beta chain. In germline, CDR1 is SGHTA, CDR2 FQGNSA. CDR3 size: 15 residues. V trimming: 1 base; J trimming: 0 bases; junction bases outside the gene matches: 3. The sample originates from a study of T-cell memory formation after mild COVID-19. TCRdb re-derived calls from the 5' RACE reads in MiXCR, one entry per CDR3 protein. This sample yields under 250,000 distinct CDR3 sequences, of which 15% are seen a single time; about 2% belongs to the top ten. This clonotype was obtained from an adult woman who had mild COVID-19 (a few samples of this study predate the infection). Cell type and time point are not known. The sequenced sample was PBMCs or a T cell subset sorted from them (not recorded which). The genes are TRBV7-2 and TRBJ2-7; 7 bases are a match to TRBD1. Here the CDR3 DNA reads TGTGCCAGCAGCTTAGAGGGGGCGGCCTCCTACGAGCAGTACTTC. This translates into CASSLEGAASYEQYF.